The 13 T cell receptor beta chains given below trace back to one sample, sequenced in a study of shared clonotypes between healthy human individuals. TCRdb's copy holds only in-frame clones and misses some; the assay was immunoSEQ multiplex PCR. The sample consists of about 2 million clones, about 95% of them appearing once. Positive CCR7 selection of CD45RO-negative cells yielded the naive CD8 cells, and terminally differentiated effector memory CD45RA+ cells were excluded. Material: naive CD8+ T cells sorted from blood. Source of these receptors: a man between 18 and 35 years old in good health.

The rearrangement joins TRBV29-1 to TRBJ2-7; unclear D gene. Germline CDR1 and CDR2: SQVTM and ANQGSEA. The CDR3 has 13 amino acids. Trimming removed 0 bases at V and 4 bases at J, with 10 bases between. CDR3 DNA: TGCAGCGTTGAAGATAGCCAGGTTTACGAGCAGTACTTC. Translation gives CSVEDSQVYEQYF.

The J gene is TRBJ2-2, the V gene TRBV7-2; no reliable D call. The V gene's germline CDR1 is SGHTA and CDR2 FQGNSA. V shed 7 bases and J shed 0 bases, with 9 bases lying between them. This CDR3 spans 14 amino acids. This CDR3 reads CASTLASNTGELFF. CDR3 DNA sequence: TGTGCCAGCACCTTGGCATCGAACACCGGGGAGCTGTTTTTT.

V is TRBV6-5 and J is TRBJ2-7; tentatively, D is TRBD1 or TRBD2 (5 bases each). Germline V gives CDR1 MNHEY, CDR2 SVGAGI. CDR3 length: 13 amino acids. With 5 bases removed from V and 3 bases from J, the gap between germline ends came to 11 bases. In nucleotides, the CDR3 is TGTGCCAGCAGTCCTGGGGACCGCTACGAGCAGTACTTC. Amino acid sequence: CASSPGDRYEQYF.

The gene calls are TRBV5-7 and TRBJ2-3; 10 bases line up with TRBD2. TRBV5-7 is recorded as an ORF, its role being uncertain. V lost 3 bases and J lost 1; bases outside the gene matches: 2. The CDR3 has 15 amino acids. The CDR3 region is CASSWTSGRTDTQYF. The CDR3 DNA follows: TGTGCCAGCAGCTGGACTAGCGGTCGCACAGATACGCAGTATTTT.

CDR3 nucleotide sequence: TGTGCCAGCAGCCGGACAGGGGACTATGGCTACACCTTC. Its translation: CASSRTGDYGYTF. The genes are TRBV11-2 and TRBJ1-2, with TRBD1 identical over 9 bases. V lost 5 bases, J lost 3 bases, and 1 base stayed unmatched. This CDR3 contains 13 residues. The germline CDR1 and CDR2 sequences are SGHAT and FQNNGV. Full variable domain (rest looked up from reference TRBV11-2 and TRBJ1-2): EAGVAQSPRYKIIEKRQSVAFWCNPISGHATLYWYQQILGQGPKLLIQFQNNGVVDDSQLPKDRFSAERLKGVDSTLKIQPAKLEDSAVYLCASSRTGDYGYTFGSGTRLTVV.

This clone was recorded only once. The chain couples TRBV30 to TRBJ1-1; D gene unclear. In germline, CDR1 is GTSNPN, CDR2 SVGIG (reference sequence). Trimming removed 0 bases from V and 7 bases from J, with 6 bases in between. The CDR3 sequence is 11 residues long. This chain's CDR3 is CAWSVADEAFF. As DNA, the CDR3 is TGTGCCTGGAGTGTAGCAGATGAAGCTTTCTTT.

V gene TRBV5-5 combines with J gene TRBJ2-1; 8 nucleotides match TRBD2. After removal of 0 bases from V and 5 bases from J, the junction contained 13 bases not matched to a gene. Per the germline V gene, CDR1 is SGHKS and CDR2 is YYEKEE (reference sequence). The length of the CDR3 is 18 residues. The DNA for the CDR3 is TGTGCCAGCAGCTTGGCCCGTCCGGTAGCGGGGTATCACAATGAGCAGTTCTTC. As protein: CASSLARPVAGYHNEQFF.

The rearrangement joins TRBV7-9 to TRBJ2-3; D unresolved. CDR3 length: 15 amino acids. Germline V gives CDR1 SEHNR, CDR2 FQNEAQ (reference sequence). Trimming took off 0 bases at V and 3 bases at J, with 10 bases between the two ends. CDR3 protein: CASSLALGITDTQYF. The CDR3 DNA follows: TGTGCCAGCAGCTTAGCGCTGGGGATTACAGATACGCAGTATTTT.

As concerns this clone: The same CDR3 can be traced to other DNA sequences in this sample. V is TRBV27 and J is TRBJ2-1, with 7 nucleotides matching TRBD2. Germline trimming cut 2 bases from V and 4 bases from J; bases unmatched to any gene: 2. From germline, CDR1 is MNHEY and CDR2 SMNVEV (reference sequence). The CDR3 loop spans 14 amino acids. Here the CDR3 reads CASSLAGDYNEQFF. CDR3 sequence (DNA): TGTGCCAGCAGTTTAGCGGGGGATTACAATGAGCAGTTCTTC.

The chain combines TRBV4-3 with TRBJ2-5, with 9 bases identical to TRBD1. J lost 4 bases, V lost 8 bases, and 11 bases had no gene match. The V gene's germline CDR1 is LGHNA and CDR2 YSLEER. This CDR3 region has 15 residues. This chain's CDR3 is CASALWDRAGETQYF. The CDR3 bases are TGCGCCAGCGCCCTTTGGGACAGGGCGGGAGAGACCCAGTACTTC.

The chain links TRBV19 to TRBJ2-1, with D possibly TRBD1 on 6 matching bases. V gave up 3 bases and J gave up 4 bases, with 13 bases separating them. Per the germline V gene, CDR1 is LNHDA and CDR2 is SQIVND (reference sequence). The CDR3 loop spans 15 amino acids. The CDR3 nucleotides are TGTGCCAGTAGTATCCCGGGACATTCATACAATGAGCAGTTCTTC. Amino acid sequence: CASSIPGHSYNEQFF.

The rearrangement uses TRBV4-1 and TRBJ2-7; the D gene is possibly TRBD1 (5 bases). Germline V CDR1 and CDR2: MGHRA, YSYEKL. Trimming took off 6 bases at V and 4 bases at J, with 13 bases between the two ends. This CDR3 contains 13 residues. CDR3 sequence: CASSPIDSYEQYF. The CDR3 bases are TGCGCCAGCAGTCCGATTGACAGTTACGAGCAGTACTTC.

The rearrangement links TRBV9 to TRBJ2-7; D might be TRBD1 (5 bases). Germline V CDR1 and CDR2: SGDLS, YYNGEE. This CDR3 region has 14 residues. With 0 bases removed from V and 5 bases from J, the gap between germline ends came to 12 bases. The CDR3, as DNA: TGTGCCAGCAGCGTAGCTGGGGCTCAGGACGAGCAGTACTTC. It encodes CASSVAGAQDEQYF. The full variable domain, rest sourced from reference TRBV9 and TRBJ2-7, is DSGVTQTPKHLITATGQRVTLRCSPRSGDLSVYWYQQSLDQGLQFLIQYYNGEERAKGNILERFSAQQFPDLHSELNLSSLELGDSALYFCASSVAGAQDEQYFGPGTRLTVT.